One and the same sample provided the 26 T cell receptor beta chains below, sequenced in a study of T cells in Graves' hyperthyroidism and ophthalmopathy (dated by TCRdb to between 2018 and 2021). Library preparation was by multiplex PCR. The sequencer was an Illumina HiSeq 2000. TCR beta CDR3 regions were amplified from RNA transcripts. The first round of RT-PCR for the TCR CDR3 was performed with the HTBI primer set and the Qiagen OneStep RT-PCR kit. TCRdb reworked the public reads: Q25 trimming with fastp, MiXCR clone assembly, productive beta chains retained. Each CDR3 protein gets just one entry, which takes the most common genes and DNA from the rows behind it. The sample table lists some 270,000 distinct CDR3 sequences, roughly 22% of them with a count of one. The ten most abundant clones make up roughly 32% of the sample. The sample consisted of blood. The receptor source for this set is a woman between 40 and 55 years old with Graves' ophthalmopathy.

The sample holds many counts of this clonotype. The chain is built from TRBV7-8 and TRBJ1-5; no definite D call. Trimming stripped 1 base from V and 5 bases from J, with 15 bases between. The germline gives CDR1 SGHVS, CDR2 FQNEAQ. This CDR3 contains 16 residues. The CDR3 here is CASSLGAWQVHQPQHF. The CDR3 DNA follows: TGTGCCAGCAGCTTAGGTGCTTGGCAGGTCCATCAGCCCCAGCATTTT.

This clonotype came up many times. The chain is built from TRBV28 and TRBJ1-5, with TRBD1 identical over 12 bases. The CDR3 consists of 17 residues. Germline V gene sequence: CDR1 MDHEN, CDR2 SYDVKM. The trim removed 6 bases at V and 7 bases at J, leaving 13 bases unmatched. The CDR3 region has the DNA TGTGCCAGCAGGGGACAGGGGGCTGGGGGAGATGGGCAGCCCCAGCATTTT. This encodes CASRGQGAGGDGQPQHF. The full variable domain, its missing parts supplied by reference TRBV28 and TRBJ1-5, is DVKVTQSSRYLVKRTGEKVFLECVQDMDHENMFWYRQDPGLGLRLIYFSYDVKMKEKGDIPEGYSVSREKKERFSLILESASTNQTSMYLCASRGQGAGGDGQPQHFGDGTRLSIL.

This clonotype was seen a few times. V and J are TRBV5-1 and TRBJ2-2; D perhaps matches TRBD1 (6 bases). This CDR3 has 16 amino acids. V lost 0 bases and J 6 bases, leaving 15 bases between the germline ends. Germline-derived CDR1 and CDR2 are SGHRS and YFSETQ. CDR3 bases: TGCGCCAGCAGCTTGGCTGGCAGGGACATCGCCGGGGAGCTGTTTTTT. Encoded protein: CASSLAGRDIAGELFF.

This clonotype was counted at least ten times. The rearrangement links TRBV9 to TRBJ1-2; D is possibly TRBD1 (5 bases). The CDR3 has 14 amino acids. Trimming stripped 1 base from V and 8 bases from J, with 15 bases between. Germline assignment: CDR1 SGDLS and CDR2 YYNGEE. The CDR3 is CASSVTNWGAGYTF. The CDR3 DNA reads TGTGCCAGCAGCGTAACGAACTGGGGCGCGGGCTACACCTTC.

This chain connects TRBV30 to TRBJ2-5; D gene unclear. This CDR3 region has 13 residues. Germline CDR1 reads GTSNPN; CDR2 reads SVGIG (reference sequence). V dropped 2 bases and J dropped 5 bases, with 12 bases sitting between them. The CDR3 protein is CAWSRKVSETQYF. The CDR3 DNA sequence: TGTGCCTGGAGTAGAAAAGTTTCGGAGACCCAGTACTTC.

This clonotype was recorded many times. Written as DNA, the CDR3 is TGTGCCACCAGCAGAGGGAATACCGGACCCCAGTACTTC. Residues: CATSRGNTGPQYF. The V and J genes are TRBV15 and TRBJ2-5; D unclear. CDR3 length: 13 amino acids. Germline CDR1 and CDR2: LNHNV and YYDKDF (reference sequence). Trimming pared 1 base from V and 9 bases from J, leaving 12 bases between.

This clonotype was counted many times. The CDR3 region is CSASSGANVLTF. The CDR3 DNA reads as TGCAGTGCTAGCTCTGGGGCCAACGTCCTGACTTTC. V usage is TRBV20-1 and J usage is TRBJ2-6; D unresolved. Germline V lookup: CDR1 DFQATT, CDR2 SNEGSKA (reference sequence). CDR3 size: 12 residues. The V end lost 3 bases, the J end lost 0 bases, and 0 bases lay between the germline ends.

The rearrangement joins TRBV5-6 to TRBJ2-5; D ambiguous. Trimming took 4 bases from V and 3 from J, leaving 13 bases between them. The CDR3 extends over 14 amino acids. Germline CDR1 reads SGHDT; CDR2 reads YYEEEE. The DNA for the CDR3 is TGTGCCAGCAGCCTTCGAACCGTAAAAGAGACCCAGTACTTC. Its translation: CASSLRTVKETQYF.

This clonotype was seen at least ten times. V gene TRBV2 combines with J gene TRBJ1-2, with 11 bases matching TRBD1. In germline, CDR1 is SNHLY, CDR2 FYNNEI. J lost 5 bases, V lost 1 base, and 3 bases had no gene match. The CDR3 sequence is 15 residues long. The CDR3 reads CASSEGTGGKYGYTF. For the CDR3, the DNA is TGTGCCAGCAGTGAAGGGACAGGGGGCAAGTATGGCTACACCTTC. Full variable domain (missing parts from reference TRBV2 and TRBJ1-2): EPEVTQTPSHQVTQMGQEVILRCVPISNHLYFYWYRQILGQKVEFLVSFYNNEISEKSEIFDDQFSVERPDGSNFTLKIRSTKLEDSAMYFCASSEGTGGKYGYTFGSGTRLTVV.

This clonotype has at least ten counts. This sequence joins TRBV11-2 and TRBJ2-5; D is unresolved. V shed 1 base and J shed 0 bases, with 3 bases lying between them. CDR1 is SGHAT and CDR2 is FQNNGV in the germline V gene. The CDR3 runs to 13 residues. CDR3: CASSLAHQETQYF. CDR3 in DNA: TGTGCCAGCAGCTTAGCCCACCAAGAGACCCAGTACTTC.

This clonotype occurred many times. The gene calls are TRBV2 and TRBJ2-6; possibly TRBD1 for D (6 bases). V lost 7 bases to trimming and J lost 2 bases, with 12 bases between them. The CDR3 covers 15 residues. The V gene's germline CDR1 is SNHLY and CDR2 FYNNEI. The CDR3 loop is CASTPTGTGANVLTF. In nucleotides, the CDR3 is TGTGCCAGCACTCCTACAGGGACTGGGGCCAACGTCCTGACTTTC.

This clonotype was seen ten or more times. V gene TRBV12-3 or TRBV12-4 combines with J gene TRBJ2-7; 9 positions match TRBD2. V gave up 5 bases and J gave up 3 bases; unmatched junction bases: 8. The CDR3 is 15 amino acids. As DNA, the CDR3 is TGTGCCAGCAGTCGCCGCGGGAGGGTCAACTACGAGCAGTACTTC. Protein product: CASSRRGRVNYEQYF.

This clonotype occurred a few times. A clone one base away is much larger, so this may be a read error. The gene calls are TRBV30 and TRBJ2-7; D is possibly TRBD1 (5 bases). Germline assignment: CDR1 GTSNPN and CDR2 SVGIG (reference sequence). This CDR3 spans 12 amino acids. The DNA for the CDR3 is TGTGCCTGGAGGGACAACAATTACGGGCAGTACTTC. Amino acid sequence: CAWRDNNYGQYF.

Ten or more counts support this clonotype. The chain employs TRBV6-2 or TRBV6-3 and TRBJ2-6; D gene uncertain. The CDR3 contains 11 residues. CDR1 MNHEY and CDR2 SVGEGT come from the germline V gene. The V gene lost 7 bases and the J gene lost 2 bases, with 0 bases spanning the gap. CDR3 in amino acids: CASTGANVLTF. In nucleotides, the CDR3 is TGTGCCAGCACTGGGGCCAACGTCCTGACTTTC.

To note about this clonotype: Mismatch with germline at one junction end may stem from a read error. The V and J genes are TRBV7-8 and TRBJ1-2; weak D call: TRBD1 (5 bases). In germline, CDR1 is SGHVS, CDR2 FQNEAQ. The CDR3 consists of 13 residues. This CDR3 reads CASSKGPDYGYIF. The CDR3 coding sequence is TGTGCCAGCAGCAAGGGACCTGACTATGGCTACATCTTC.

This chain uses TRBV6-1 with TRBJ1-1; D call uncertain. V lost 6 bases and J lost 5, with 13 bases in between. Germline V gives CDR1 MNHNS, CDR2 SASEGT. This CDR3 region has 13 residues. The CDR3 sequence: CASRLSGKTEAFF. In DNA form, the CDR3 reads TGTGCCAGCAGACTCTCCGGGAAGACTGAAGCTTTCTTT.

This clonotype came up many times. The chain recombines TRBV19 with TRBJ2-3, with 8 bases lining up with TRBD1. This CDR3 spans 15 amino acids. V shed 4 bases, J shed 3 bases, and the junction held 6 bases outside the gene matches. Germline V gene data show CDR1 as LNHDA and CDR2 as SQIVND (reference sequence). The CDR3 DNA is TGTGCCAGTAGTACCGACAGGGGCGGGACAGATACGCAGTATTTT. This sequence encodes CASSTDRGGTDTQYF.

This clonotype was seen many times. The rearrangement uses TRBV10-3 and TRBJ2-2; 8 nucleotides line up with TRBD2. Germline CDR1 reads ENHRY; CDR2 reads SYGVKD. V lost 6 bases, J lost 7 bases, and 10 bases stayed unmatched. The CDR3 is made up of 15 amino acids. DNA of the CDR3: TGTGCCATCAGGGCCGGGACTAGAGTACTCGGGGAGCTGTTTTTT. It codes for CAIRAGTRVLGELFF.

This clonotype was recorded many times. V and J are TRBV6-5 and TRBJ2-7; D unclear. Germline V gene sequence: CDR1 MNHEY, CDR2 SVGAGI. The CDR3 totals 15 residues. Trimming cost V 2 bases and J 2 bases, with 13 bases left between them. CDR3 sequence: CASSYGAQAPYEQYF. The CDR3 bases are TGTGCCAGCAGTTACGGTGCGCAGGCCCCCTACGAGCAGTACTTC.

Remarks on this clonotype: Sequence at one end of the junction differs from germline and may be a read error. V and J are TRBV20-1 and TRBJ2-7; maybe TRBD1 (6 bases). This CDR3 comprises 15 residues. Germline assignment: CDR1 DFQATT and CDR2 SNEGSKA (reference sequence). This chain's CDR3 is CSARGRVRGPYEQSF. Here the CDR3 DNA reads TGCAGTGCTAGAGGGCGGGTCAGGGGCCCCTACGAGCAGTCCTTC.

The CDR3 protein is CASSPNQGWTEAFF. Written as DNA, the CDR3 is TGTGCCAGCAGCCCAAATCAGGGGTGGACTGAAGCTTTCTTT. The chain is built from TRBV7-9 and TRBJ1-1; the D gene is possibly TRBD1 (6 bases). CDR3 length equals 14 residues. V dropped 5 bases and J dropped 5 bases, with 15 bases sitting between them. The germline gives CDR1 SEHNR, CDR2 FQNEAQ (reference sequence).

This clonotype was observed at least ten times. The chain joins TRBV18 to TRBJ1-1, with D unresolved. This CDR3 contains 14 residues. CDR1 is KGHSH, CDR2 LQKENI, per germline. The V gene lost 1 base and the J gene lost 0 bases, with 6 bases spanning the gap. CDR3 region: CASSPLKMNTEAFF. Here the CDR3 DNA reads TGTGCCAGCTCACCACTCAAAATGAACACTGAAGCTTTCTTT.

This sequence joins TRBV2 and TRBJ2-7, with 9 bases that match TRBD2. Germline V CDR1 and CDR2: SNHLY, FYNNEI. The CDR3 sequence is 15 residues long. V was clipped by 8 bases and J by 3 bases; unmatched bases: 11. The CDR3 sequence is CASARTGTSRYEQYF. CDR3 DNA: TGTGCCAGCGCAAGAACCGGGACTAGCCGCTACGAGCAGTACTTC.

Notes on this clonotype: A much larger clone differs by one base, so this may be a read error. The V call is TRBV5-6, the J call TRBJ2-7; maybe TRBD1 (5 bases). The CDR3 length is 14 residues. CDR1 SGHDT and CDR2 YYEEEE come from the germline V gene. This CDR3 reads CATSLGRAAYEQYF. CDR3 nucleotides: TGTGCCACCAGCTTGGGCAGGGCGGCCTACGAGCAGTACTTC.

This chain's CDR3 is CASSTGEERTQYF. CDR3 DNA sequence: TGTGCCAGCAGCACAGGGGAGGAGAGGACCCAGTACTTC. The genes are TRBV6-1 and TRBJ2-5, with a tentative D call TRBD1 (7 bases). Germline loops: CDR1 MNHNS, CDR2 SASEGT. Trimming pared 6 bases from V and 7 bases from J, leaving 15 bases between. The CDR3 extends over 13 amino acids.

This clonotype was counted many times. The V gene is TRBV19, the J gene TRBJ2-5; D perhaps matches TRBD1 (6 bases). The CDR3 is 14 amino acids. The V end lost 6 bases, the J end lost 7 bases, and 18 bases lay between the germline ends. Germline-derived CDR1 and CDR2 are LNHDA and SQIVND (reference sequence). CDR3 loop: CASRYGGPDGTQYF. The CDR3 region has the DNA TGTGCCAGTAGGTATGGGGGCCCGGATGGGACCCAGTACTTC.